This T cell receptor beta chain comes out of a study of CD8 T cells in Susac syndrome. This clonotype came up a few times. Negative isolation yielded the CD8+ and CD4+ T cells, while FACS enriched the TEMRA cells. Random hexamers served to reverse transcribe about 0.5 to 1 ug RNA. One entry per CDR3 protein, called by TCRdb with MiXCR from the immunoSEQ multiplex PCR reads. The sample has fewer than 200,000 distinct CDR3 sequences; over 75% are singletons. The sample was CD4+ T cells from PBMCs. The clonotype comes from a human donor with Susac syndrome.

Here the CDR3 reads CSAGQGDYGYTF. The CDR3 DNA is TGCAGTGCTGGACAGGGCGACTATGGCTACACCTTC. The chain uses TRBV20-1 and TRBJ1-2, with 8 bases lining up with TRBD1. CDR1 and CDR2 (germline): DFQATT, SNEGSKA (reference sequence). The CDR3 is made up of 12 amino acids. V was clipped by 5 bases and J by 3 bases; unmatched bases: 2.